This entry is about one T cell receptor (beta chain). Its antigen is not identified. V was pared by 0 bases and J by 2 bases, with 11 bases between. CDR3 length equals 15 residues. Germline-derived CDR1 and CDR2 are LGHNA and YSLEER. The sample comes from a study of cytomegalovirus exposure and HLA in healthy donors. Study-wide findings and caveats: According to an earlier analysis, most TCR beta V segments yielded productive rearrangements about 87% or about 30% of the time. Per a later analysis, HLA-associated TCR beta chains showed more clonal expansion than other, equally common TCR beta chains.

PCR amplification relied on 60 Vbeta primers (plus 13 Jbeta primers). Assay used: immunoSEQ multiplex PCR; TCRdb lists only in-frame clones, some missing. The profile shows 100,000 to 150,000 clones, about 81% of them singletons. V gene TRBV4-3 combines with J gene TRBJ2-7, with D possibly matching TRBD2 (6 bases). Sequenced: PBMCs. The sequence derives from a woman in her thirties or forties in good health and CMV-seropositive. CDR3 amino acids: CASSQDLEGPYEQYF. CDR3 in DNA: TGCGCCAGCAGCCAAGATCTGGAGGGGCCCTACGAGCAGTACTTC.